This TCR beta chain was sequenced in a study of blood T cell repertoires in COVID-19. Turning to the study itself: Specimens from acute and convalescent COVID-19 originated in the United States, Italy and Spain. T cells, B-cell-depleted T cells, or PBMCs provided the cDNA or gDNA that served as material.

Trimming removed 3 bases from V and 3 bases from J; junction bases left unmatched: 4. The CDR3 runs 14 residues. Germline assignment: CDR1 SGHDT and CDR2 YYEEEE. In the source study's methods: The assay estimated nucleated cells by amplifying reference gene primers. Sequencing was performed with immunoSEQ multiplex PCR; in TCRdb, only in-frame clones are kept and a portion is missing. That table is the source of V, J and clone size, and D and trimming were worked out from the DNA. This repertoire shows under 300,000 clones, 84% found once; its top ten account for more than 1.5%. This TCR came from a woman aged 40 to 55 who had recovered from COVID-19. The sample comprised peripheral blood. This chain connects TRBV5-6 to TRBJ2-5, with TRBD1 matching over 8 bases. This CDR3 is CASSWEQGEETQYF. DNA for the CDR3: TGTGCCAGCAGCTGGGAACAGGGGGAAGAGACCCAGTACTTC.